The TCR beta chain under discussion was sequenced for a study of cytomegalovirus exposure and HLA in healthy donors. This PCR relied on a set of 60 Vbeta primers and 13 Jbeta primers. Generated by immunoSEQ multiplex PCR, the TCRdb table keeps only in-frame clones and is missing some. The sample has 170,000 or so clones, 84% seen once. Germline V lookup: CDR1 MNHEY, CDR2 SVGAGI. Trimming at V came to 6 bases and at J to 1 base, leaving 8 bases not matched to a gene. CDR3 length: 15 amino acids. Sequencing was performed on PBMCs. The gene calls are TRBV6-5 and TRBJ1-2; 7 bases match TRBD1. The TCR sequence derives from a girl aged 10 to 17 in good health and CMV-seropositive. For the CDR3, the DNA is TGTGCCAGCAGGACGACAGGGCGGCTTAACTATGGCTACACCTTC. Its translation: CASRTTGRLNYGYTF.